This note documents a single T cell receptor (beta chain) sequence. The count of this clone is one. Its antigen specificity is not known. No base quality values were provided; no much bigger clone lies one nucleotide off. One collaborating source in Seattle enrolled patients during active infection and followed them longitudinally through the course of disease. Each collaborating institution followed its own protocols to collect whole blood in K2EDTA tubes. For TCRbeta analysis, collaborators shipped samples as frozen whole blood, isolated PBMCs, or DNA extracted from either of those sample types. The record originates from a study of blood T cell repertoires in COVID-19 (dated by TCRdb to about 2020). Background on the whole study: Samples covering the acute and convalescent phases of COVID-19 were provided by collaborators in the United States, Italy and Spain. A de-identified subject ID, COVID-19 status, age in years and sex were almost always included in the sample metadata. The repertoires were released in a freely available public database intended as a resource for research on the immune response to SARS-CoV-2. Where available, HLA class I and class II types were obtained from metadata supplied by the sample provider rather than from assay-based typing. The prospective study material was composed of cDNA or gDNA derived from T cells, B-cell-depleted T cells, or PBMCs. The samples were drawn from two sources: the first 160 participants of the ongoing ImmuneRACE study, and approximately 1,300 subjects contributed by 6 global collaborators. Deeply sampled blood TCRbeta repertoires from subjects exposed to, actively infected with, or recovered from COVID-19 were included in the dataset.

Overall study outcomes, separate from this receptor: How much clinical and demographic metadata was included differed by source and by participant, and the metadata was provided uncurated.

From the cysteine through the phenylalanine, the CDR3 covers 12 amino acids. Only CDR3 DNA is held: 36 bases, read in frame from base 1. V sheds 6 bases and J sheds 8 bases, leaving 13 bases between their ends. Based on the germline V gene (reference sequence), the CDR1 and CDR2 sequences are LNHDA and SQIVND. TCRbeta CDR3 regions were amplified from genomic DNA by means of the immunoSEQ Assay, a bias-controlled multiplex PCR. The paper's data handling went like this. Within the assay, amplification of reference gene primers was used to estimate how many nucleated cells each sample contained. Sequence reads were collapsed and filtered to measure the absolute abundance of every unique TCRbeta CDR3 rearrangement. For each sample, productive Simpson clonality was calculated as the square root of Simpson's diversity index across productive rearrangements. TCRdb provides this immuneACCESS table in a form limited to in-frame rearrangements. Some clones are lacking; in checked studies, under half of them reflect an unresolved V gene, and why the rest are absent is not known. V, J and clone size were drawn from that table, and D and trimming were deduced from the DNA. Across this sample there are 300,000 to 400,000 clones, with around nine tenths seen only once. The ten largest clones add up to just over 7% of the sample.

Recombination connected TRBV19 to TRBJ1-1, with the D gene call left open. The source is an older woman with COVID-19, enrolled during active disease. Sequencing was carried out using peripheral blood. At the DNA level, the sequence is TGTGCCAGTAGCGCCACGGTGGGCGAAGCTTTCTTT. Its protein is CASSATVGEAFF. With the portions outside the CDR3 filled from the reference TRBV19 and TRBJ1-1 genes, the complete variable region becomes DGGITQSPKYLFRKEGQNVTLSCEQNLNHDAMYWYRQDPGQGLRLIYYSQIVNDFQKGDIAEGYSVSREKKESFPLTVTSAQKNPTAFYLCASSATVGEAFFGQGTRLTVV.